This T cell receptor (beta chain) was documented in a study of shared clonotypes between healthy human individuals. Overall study context: The cohort had two women and a few men, ages 18 to 49. Per donor, three plates held CD4 naive cells, three held CD4 memory, two held CD8 naive and one held CD8 memory. Study results and caveats: A small donor pool kept down the genetic and exposure-history diversity that was represented. Sequencing depth was predicted to influence how clonotypes are shared among donors.

J was trimmed by 2 bases and V by 4 bases; bases with no gene match: 9. The CDR3 has 17 residues. Germline lookup yields CDR1 MNHNS and CDR2 SASEGT. Measured with immunoSEQ multiplex PCR; TCRdb has only the in-frame clones, and not every one. There are approximately 500,000 clones in the sample; less than 96% occur only once, and approximately 0.062% lies in the top ten. Note on this clone: Its antigen is unknown.

This receptor was obtained from a woman under 40 in good health. Source material: naive CD4+ T cells sorted from blood. Subset in this sample: CD45RA+ positively selected. The chain uses TRBV6-1 and TRBJ1-5; 9 positions agree with TRBD1. The CDR3 DNA is TGTGCCAGCAGTGCCAACAGGGGGCCTATGGGCAATCAGCCCCAGCATTTT. Translated, it gives CASSANRGPMGNQPQHF.